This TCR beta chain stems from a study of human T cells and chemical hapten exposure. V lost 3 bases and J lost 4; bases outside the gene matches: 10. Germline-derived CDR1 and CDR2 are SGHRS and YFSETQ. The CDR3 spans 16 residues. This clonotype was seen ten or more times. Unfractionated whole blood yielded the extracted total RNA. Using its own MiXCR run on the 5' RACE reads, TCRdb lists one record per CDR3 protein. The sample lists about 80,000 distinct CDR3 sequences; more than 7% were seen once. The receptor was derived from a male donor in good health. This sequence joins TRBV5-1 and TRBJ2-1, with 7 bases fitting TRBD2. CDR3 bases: TGCGCCAGCAGCTGGGAGACTAGCACCTTTTACAATGAGCAGTTCTTC. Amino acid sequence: CASSWETSTFYNEQFF. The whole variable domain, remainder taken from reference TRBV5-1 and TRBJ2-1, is KAGVTQTPRYLIKTRGQQVTLSCSPISGHRSVSWYQQTPGQGLQFLFEYFSETQRNKGNFPGRFSGRQFSNSRSEMNVSTLELGDSALYLCASSWETSTFYNEQFFGPGTRLTVL.